This T cell receptor beta chain was recorded in a study of blood T cell repertoires in COVID-19. About the research overall: Donors in the United States, Italy and Spain gave samples during acute or convalescent COVID-19.

As processed by the authors: Researchers report that nucleated cell counts were estimated from reference gene primer amplification. Produced via immunoSEQ multiplex PCR; TCRdb's table is partial and in-frame only. For V, J and clone size, that table is used; D and trimming come from the DNA. The sample includes approximately 300,000 clones, around 85% seen only once; the top ten take 0.85% to 1%. The V gene's germline CDR1 is GTSNPN and CDR2 SVGIG (reference sequence). The CDR3 extends over 12 amino acids. V was trimmed by 1 base and J by 5 bases, leaving 8 bases between them. Seattle researchers signed up patients amid active infection and tracked them longitudinally.

Sequencing used peripheral blood. The chain is built from TRBV30 and TRBJ1-2; no reliable D call. The TCR sequence derives from a human donor with COVID-19, enrolled during active disease. The donor label of this sample is uncertain. The CDR3 region is CAWSGRGYGYTF. The CDR3, as DNA: TGTGCCTGGAGTGGGCGAGGGTATGGCTACACCTTC.